This T cell receptor (beta chain) stems from a study of regulatory T cells in long-lasting Graves disease. Study observations and caveats: Fewer public clonotypes were shared by new patients (over 950) than by persistent patients (about 2,500).

Both iRepertoire HTBI primers and Arm-PCR of CDR3 regions were used to build the TCR beta libraries. TCRdb re-called the multiplex PCR reads with MiXCR, one entry per CDR3 protein. The repertoire holds approximately 390,000 distinct CDR3 sequences, with around 15% as singletons. This CDR3 spans 16 amino acids. Germline assignment: CDR1 SGHRS and CDR2 YFSETQ. This clonotype was picked up many times. The antigen is not known. Mismatch with germline at one junction end may stem from a read error. Time point: newly diagnosed GD, antithyroid drugs for less than 3 months. PBMC-derived RNA was used for the TCR library. These data also formed part of another study, on T cells in Graves' hyperthyroidism and ophthalmopathy. Turning to that study: The HTBI primer set was used in a first-round RT-PCR of the TCR CDR3. Blood also showed most of the thyroid clonotypes that were expanded above 0.001.

The genes are TRBV5-1 and TRBJ2-1; TRBD2 matches 9 bases. This TCR came from a woman aged 18-29 years with Graves disease. The sample was peripheral blood mononuclear cells (PBMCs), taken at new diagnosis, from a patient treated with antithyroid drugs. This CDR3 reads CASSWPGVAGANEQFF. The DNA for the CDR3 is TGTGCCAGCAGCTGGCCCGGGGTAGCGGGGGCCAATGAGCAGTTCTTC. The full variable domain, its missing parts supplied by reference TRBV5-1 and TRBJ2-1, is KAGVTQTPRYLIKTRGQQVTLSCSPISGHRSVSWYQQTPGQGLQFLFEYFSETQRNKGNFPGRFSGRQFSNSRSEMNVSTLELGDSALYLCASSWPGVAGANEQFFGPGTRLTVL.